This TCR beta chain was captured in a study of T cell changes during pregnancy in multiple sclerosis. The method was immunoSEQ multiplex PCR; TCRdb's version includes in-frame clones alone and lacks a portion of them. The sample lists over 100,000 clones; 92% were seen once. CDR3 length: 16 residues. V lost 2 bases to trimming and J lost 3 bases, with 16 bases between them. Germline loops: CDR1 SGHNT, CDR2 YENEEA. The receptor was derived from a female donor with multiple sclerosis, enrolled in a pregnancy study. The rearrangement uses TRBV11-3 and TRBJ1-1; a weak D match, TRBD1 (5 bases). Sample: peripheral blood, taken in the third trimester of pregnancy. In nucleotides, the CDR3 is TGTGCCAGCAGCTTAAGTTTGGGGGGGATGGACACTGAAGCTTTCTTT. It translates to CASSLSLGGMDTEAFF.